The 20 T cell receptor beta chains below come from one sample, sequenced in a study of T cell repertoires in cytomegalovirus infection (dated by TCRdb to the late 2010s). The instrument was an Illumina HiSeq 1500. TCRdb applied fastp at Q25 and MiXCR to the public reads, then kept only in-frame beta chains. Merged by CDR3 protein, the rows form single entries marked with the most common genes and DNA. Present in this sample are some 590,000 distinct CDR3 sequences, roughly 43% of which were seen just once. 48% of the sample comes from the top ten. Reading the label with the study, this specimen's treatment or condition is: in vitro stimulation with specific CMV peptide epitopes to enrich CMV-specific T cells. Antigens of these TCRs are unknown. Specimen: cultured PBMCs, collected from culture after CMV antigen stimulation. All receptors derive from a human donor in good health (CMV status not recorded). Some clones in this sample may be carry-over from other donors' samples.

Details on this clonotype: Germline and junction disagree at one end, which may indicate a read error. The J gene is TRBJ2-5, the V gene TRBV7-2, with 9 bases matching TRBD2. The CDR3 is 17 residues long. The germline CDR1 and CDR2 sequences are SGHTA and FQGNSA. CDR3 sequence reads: CASSLVPLAGRQGTQYF. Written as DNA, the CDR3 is TGTGCCAGCAGCTTAGTTCCCCTAGCGGGAAGACAAGGGACCCAGTACTTC.

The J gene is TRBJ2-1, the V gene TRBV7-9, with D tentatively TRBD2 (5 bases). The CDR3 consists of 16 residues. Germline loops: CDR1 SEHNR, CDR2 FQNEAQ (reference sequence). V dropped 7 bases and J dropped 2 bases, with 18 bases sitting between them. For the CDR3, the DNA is TGTGCCAGCAACCACCCCGAGGACTTTCCCTACAATGAGCAGTTCTTC. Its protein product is CASNHPEDFPYNEQFF. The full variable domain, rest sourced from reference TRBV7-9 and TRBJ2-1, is DTGVSQNPRHKITKRGQNVTFRCDPISEHNRLYWYRQTLGQGPEFLTYFQNEAQLEKSRLLSDRFSAERPKGSFSTLEIQRTEQGDSAMYLCASNHPEDFPYNEQFFGPGTRLTVL.

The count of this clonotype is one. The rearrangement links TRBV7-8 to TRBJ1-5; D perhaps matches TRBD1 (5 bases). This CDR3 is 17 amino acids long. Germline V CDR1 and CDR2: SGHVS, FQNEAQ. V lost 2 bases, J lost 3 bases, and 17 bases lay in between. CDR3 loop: CASSLIRAPGYNQPQHF. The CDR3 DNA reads TGTGCCAGCAGCTTAATTAGGGCGCCAGGGTACAATCAGCCCCAGCATTTT.

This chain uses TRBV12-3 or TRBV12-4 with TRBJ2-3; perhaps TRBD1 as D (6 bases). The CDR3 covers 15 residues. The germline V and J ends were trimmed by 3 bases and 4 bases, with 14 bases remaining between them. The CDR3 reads CASSLGDMGADTQYF. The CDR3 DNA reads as TGTGCCAGCAGTTTGGGGGACATGGGGGCAGATACGCAGTATTTT.

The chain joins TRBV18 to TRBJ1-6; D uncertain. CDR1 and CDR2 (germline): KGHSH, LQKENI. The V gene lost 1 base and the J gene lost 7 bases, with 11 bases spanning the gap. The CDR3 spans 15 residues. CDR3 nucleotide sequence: TGTGCCAGCTCACCACTGGGCAGCTTAAATTCACCCCTCCACTTT. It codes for CASSPLGSLNSPLHF.

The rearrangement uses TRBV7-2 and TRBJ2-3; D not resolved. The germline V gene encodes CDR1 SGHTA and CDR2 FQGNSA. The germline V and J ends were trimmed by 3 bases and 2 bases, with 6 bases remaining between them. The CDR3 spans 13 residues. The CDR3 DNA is TGTGCCAGCAGCTTCAGCGCCACAGATACGCAGTATTTT. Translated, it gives CASSFSATDTQYF. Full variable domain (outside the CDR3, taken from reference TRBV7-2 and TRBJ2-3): GAGVSQSPSNKVTEKGKDVELRCDPISGHTALYWYRQSLGQGLEFLIYFQGNSAPDKSGLPSDRFSAERTGGSVSTLTIQRTQQEDSAVYLCASSFSATDTQYFGPGTRLTVL.

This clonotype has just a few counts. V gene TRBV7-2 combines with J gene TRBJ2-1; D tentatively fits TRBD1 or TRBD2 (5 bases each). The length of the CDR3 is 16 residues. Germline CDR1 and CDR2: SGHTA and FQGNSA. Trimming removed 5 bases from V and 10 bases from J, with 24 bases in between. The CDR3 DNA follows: TGTGCCAGCAGCCCCCCGGGGACCTCCCTGGGGTGGGAGCAGTTCTTC. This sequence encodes CASSPPGTSLGWEQFF. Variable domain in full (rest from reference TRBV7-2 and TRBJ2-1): GAGVSQSPSNKVTEKGKDVELRCDPISGHTALYWYRQSLGQGLEFLIYFQGNSAPDKSGLPSDRFSAERTGGSVSTLTIQRTQQEDSAVYLCASSPPGTSLGWEQFFGPGTRLTVL.

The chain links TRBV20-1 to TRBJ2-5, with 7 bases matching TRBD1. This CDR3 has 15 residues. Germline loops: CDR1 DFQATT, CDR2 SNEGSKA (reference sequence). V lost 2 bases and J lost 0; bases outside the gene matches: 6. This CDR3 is CSARSRTGDQETQYF. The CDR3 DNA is TGCAGTGCTAGATCAAGGACAGGCGACCAAGAGACCCAGTACTTC.

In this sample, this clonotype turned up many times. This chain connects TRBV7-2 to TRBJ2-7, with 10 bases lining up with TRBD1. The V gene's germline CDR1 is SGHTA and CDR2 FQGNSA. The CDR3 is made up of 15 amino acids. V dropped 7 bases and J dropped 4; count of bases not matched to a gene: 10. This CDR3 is CASKSDRGALYEQYF. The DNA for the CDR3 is TGTGCCAGCAAATCGGACAGGGGGGCTTTATACGAGCAGTACTTC.

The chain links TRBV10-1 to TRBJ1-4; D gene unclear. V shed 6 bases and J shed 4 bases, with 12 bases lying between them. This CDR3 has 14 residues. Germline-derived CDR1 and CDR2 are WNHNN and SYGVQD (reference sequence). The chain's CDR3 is CASSGRTNNEKLFF. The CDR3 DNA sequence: TGCGCCAGCAGCGGACGGACCAATAATGAAAAACTGTTTTTT.

The CDR3 protein is CASKRQGLNMNTEAFF. In DNA form, the CDR3 reads TGTGCCAGCAAAAGACAGGGCCTGAATATGAACACTGAAGCTTTCTTT. The chain carries TRBV27 and TRBJ1-1, with TRBD1 matching over 7 bases. Germline V gives CDR1 MNHEY, CDR2 SMNVEV (reference sequence). The V and J ends lost 7 bases and 0 bases, in that order; junction bases with no gene match: 11. This CDR3 contains 16 residues.

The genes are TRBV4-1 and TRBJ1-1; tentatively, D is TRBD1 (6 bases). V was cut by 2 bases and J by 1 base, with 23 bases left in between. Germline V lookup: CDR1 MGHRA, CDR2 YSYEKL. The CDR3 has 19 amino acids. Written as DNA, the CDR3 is TGCGCCAGCAGCCAAAAAACTCTTCGGGGGGCGGAGAGGAACACTGAAGCTTTCTTT. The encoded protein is CASSQKTLRGAERNTEAFF.

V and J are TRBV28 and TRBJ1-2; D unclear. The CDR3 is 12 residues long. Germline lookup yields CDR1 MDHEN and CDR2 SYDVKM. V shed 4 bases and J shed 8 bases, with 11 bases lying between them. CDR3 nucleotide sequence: TGTGCCAGCAGTTACGGGCCGCGGGGCTACACCTTC. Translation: CASSYGPRGYTF.

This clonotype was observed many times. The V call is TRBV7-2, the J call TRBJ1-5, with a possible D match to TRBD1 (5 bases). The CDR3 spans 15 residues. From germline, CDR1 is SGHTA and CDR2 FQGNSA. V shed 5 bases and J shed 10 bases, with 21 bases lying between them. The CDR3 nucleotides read TGTGCCAGCAGCCCCGGGCCGGGGCCTGGGAGACCCCAGCATTTT. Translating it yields CASSPGPGPGRPQHF.

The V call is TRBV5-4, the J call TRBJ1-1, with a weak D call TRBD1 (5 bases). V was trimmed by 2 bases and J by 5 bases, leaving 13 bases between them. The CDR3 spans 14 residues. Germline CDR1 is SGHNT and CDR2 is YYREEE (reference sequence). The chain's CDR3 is CASSFGGVWTEAFF. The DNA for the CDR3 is TGTGCCAGCAGCTTTGGAGGGGTTTGGACTGAAGCTTTCTTT.

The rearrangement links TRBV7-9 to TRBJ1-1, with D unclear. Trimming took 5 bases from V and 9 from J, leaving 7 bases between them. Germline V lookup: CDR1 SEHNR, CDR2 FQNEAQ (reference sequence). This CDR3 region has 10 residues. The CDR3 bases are TGTGCCAGCAGCACCATCAAAGCTTTCTTT. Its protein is CASSTIKAFF. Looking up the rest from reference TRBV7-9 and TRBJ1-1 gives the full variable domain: DTGVSQNPRHKITKRGQNVTFRCDPISEHNRLYWYRQTLGQGPEFLTYFQNEAQLEKSRLLSDRFSAERPKGSFSTLEIQRTEQGDSAMYLCASSTIKAFFGQGTRLTVV.

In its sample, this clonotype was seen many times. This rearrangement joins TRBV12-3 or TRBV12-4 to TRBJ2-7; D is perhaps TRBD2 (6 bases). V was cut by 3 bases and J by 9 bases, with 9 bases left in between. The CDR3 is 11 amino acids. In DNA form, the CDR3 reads TGTGCCAGCAGTTTCGGGGGAGGGCAGTACTTC. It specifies CASSFGGGQYF.

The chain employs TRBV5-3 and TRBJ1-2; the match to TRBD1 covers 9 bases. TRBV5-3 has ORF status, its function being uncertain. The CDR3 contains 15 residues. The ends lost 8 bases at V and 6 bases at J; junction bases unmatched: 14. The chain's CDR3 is CASSQVGTGRDGYTF. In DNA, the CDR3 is TGTGCCAGCAGCCAGGTGGGGACAGGGAGGGATGGCTACACCTTC.

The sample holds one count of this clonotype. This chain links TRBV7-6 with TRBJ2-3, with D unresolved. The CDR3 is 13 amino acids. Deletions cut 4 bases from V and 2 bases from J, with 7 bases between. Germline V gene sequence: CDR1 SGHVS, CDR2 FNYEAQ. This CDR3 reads CASSYDLTDTQYF. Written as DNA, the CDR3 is TGTGCCAGCAGCTACGACCTCACAGATACGCAGTATTTT.

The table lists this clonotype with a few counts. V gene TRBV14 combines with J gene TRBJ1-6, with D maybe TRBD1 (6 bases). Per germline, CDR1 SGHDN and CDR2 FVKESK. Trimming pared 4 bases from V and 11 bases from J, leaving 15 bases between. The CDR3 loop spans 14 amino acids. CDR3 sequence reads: CASSPGGPVTPLHF. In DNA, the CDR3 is TGTGCCAGCAGCCCTGGGGGCCCTGTGACACCCCTCCACTTT.